These 12 T cell receptor beta chains came from one sample sequenced in a study of tumor-infiltrating lymphocytes in primary liver carcinoma. Unsorted whole blood served as the source of blood RNA, and germline DNA was extracted as well. The researchers produced TCR beta cDNA from around 0.5 ug total RNA with a constant-region primer. Three-round nested multiplex PCR performed with slightly modified ARM-PCR produced the TCR beta libraries. TRBV1-TRBV30 forward primers paired with a C-beta reverse primer drove the first two PCR rounds, roughly 10 cycles each. MiXCR, run by TCRdb on the multiplex PCR reads, gives a single entry per CDR3 protein. The data show about 180,000 distinct CDR3 sequences, about 60% seen once. The sample was peripheral blood. The receptors shown here come from a man aged 35 to 55 with primary liver carcinoma and hepatitis B virus infection.

The genes are TRBV6-6 and TRBJ2-5, with 7 bases aligning to TRBD1. The CDR3 length is 14 residues. In germline, CDR1 is MNHNY, CDR2 SVGAGI (reference sequence). V shed 1 base, J shed 5 bases, and the junction held 4 bases outside the gene matches. The CDR3 nucleotides read TGTGCCAGCAGTTACTTACAGGGGTCGGAGACCCAGTACTTC. It encodes CASSYLQGSETQYF.

The chain is built from TRBV4-2 and TRBJ2-1; D gene unclear. Trimming left V 0 bases short and J 8 bases short, with 17 bases between. This CDR3 comprises 16 residues. The V gene's germline CDR1 is LGHNA and CDR2 YNFKEQ. The CDR3 region is CASSQDGSLGYDEQFF. The CDR3 DNA reads as TGTGCCAGCAGCCAAGATGGTAGTTTGGGTTACGATGAGCAGTTCTTC.

This clonotype was observed a few times. The chain joins TRBV5-4 to TRBJ1-5; D call uncertain. From germline, CDR1 is SGHNT and CDR2 YYREEE (reference sequence). Trimming took 0 bases from V and 6 from J, leaving 7 bases between them. CDR3 size: 13 residues. In DNA, the CDR3 is TGTGCCAGCAGCTTGGGGATCGGTCAGCCCCAGCATTTT. Residues: CASSLGIGQPQHF.

There are many counts of this clonotype. This chain uses TRBV13 with TRBJ2-3; tentative D call: TRBD1 (7 bases). Trimming pared 3 bases from V and 8 bases from J, leaving 18 bases between. CDR3 length: 15 amino acids. Germline V gene sequence: CDR1 PRHDT, CDR2 FYEKMQ (reference sequence). The CDR3 DNA reads as TGTGCCAGCAGCTTGGGACAGAAGTACGGGGGTACGCAGTATTTT. Amino acid sequence: CASSLGQKYGGTQYF.

This clonotype was detected once. This sequence joins TRBV19 and TRBJ2-7; no clear D gene. The V end lost 5 bases, the J end lost 6 bases, and 20 bases lay between the germline ends. Germline V gene sequence: CDR1 LNHDA, CDR2 SQIVND (reference sequence). CDR3 length equals 15 residues. The CDR3 DNA reads TGTGCCAGTAGTGTTGCCGGGCTCAAAAGCTCCGAGCAGTACTTC. It codes for CASSVAGLKSSEQYF.

Turning to this clonotype: Without the conserved terminal phenylalanine or tryptophan, this CDR3 likely stems from a read error. The chain carries TRBV6-5 and TRBJ2-3; no reliable D call. The V end was cut by 5 bases, the J end by 5 bases, with 14 bases between. The CDR3 runs 14 residues. Germline V gene lookup returns CDR1 MNHEY and CDR2 SVGAGI. The CDR3 DNA sequence: TGTGCCAGCAGTCGCCGCCCCGGTCTAGATACGCAGTATTCT. Protein sequence: CASSRRPGLDTQYS.

This clonotype was found once. The chain joins TRBV28 to TRBJ1-4, with no clear D. V lost 8 bases, J lost 11 bases, and 21 bases lay in between. Germline-derived CDR1 and CDR2 are MDHEN and SYDVKM. The CDR3 has 14 amino acids. The CDR3 loop reads CASLDRASTGKLFF. The CDR3 DNA follows: TGTGCCAGCCTCGACCGGGCCTCAACCGGGAAACTGTTTTTT.

With regard to this clonotype: This may be a read error, as it is one base from a much larger clone. Since no conserved phenylalanine or tryptophan closes the CDR3, a read error is the likely cause. The rearrangement joins TRBV12-3 or TRBV12-4 to TRBJ2-1, with a weak D call TRBD2 (6 bases). With 6 bases removed from V and 7 bases from J, the gap between germline ends came to 13 bases. The CDR3 is 13 residues long. The CDR3 sequence is CASRPGLQNEQFS. CDR3 DNA: TGTGCCAGCAGGCCGGGACTCCAGAATGAGCAGTTCTCC.

A note on this clonotype: An end of the junction differs from the germline gene, which may be a read error. The rearrangement links TRBV6-5 to TRBJ1-2, with a weak D call TRBD1 (5 bases). The length of the CDR3 is 15 residues. Germline CDR1 and CDR2: MNHEY and SVGAGI. The CDR3 bases are TGTGCCAGCAGTTACTACACCGGGACGGGGTTTGGCTACACATTC. Translated, it gives CASSYYTGTGFGYTF.

J is TRBJ2-1 and V is TRBV18; 11 nucleotides align to TRBD1. The CDR3 runs 15 residues. V lost 5 bases, J lost 5 bases, and 5 bases stayed unmatched. CDR1 and CDR2 (germline): KGHSH, LQKENI. The CDR3 is CASSGTGGSHNEQFF. The CDR3 DNA is TGTGCCAGCTCAGGGACAGGGGGTTCCCACAATGAGCAGTTCTTC.

This sequence joins TRBV11-2 and TRBJ1-1; 7 nucleotides line up with TRBD1. Germline assignment: CDR1 SGHAT and CDR2 FQNNGV. J gave up 0 bases and V 10 bases, and 17 bases lay outside the gene matches. The CDR3 length is 17 residues. CDR3 amino acids: CANRGFGGQSLNTEAFF. The CDR3 nucleotides are TGTGCCAACAGGGGATTCGGCGGACAGAGCTTGAACACTGAAGCTTTCTTT.

This clonotype was observed a handful of times. Given a much more abundant clone one base away, this may be a read error. The rearrangement links TRBV11-2 to TRBJ1-1; 8 nucleotides agree with TRBD1. The V and J ends lost 3 bases and 6 bases, in that order; junction bases with no gene match: 6. Germline V gives CDR1 SGHAT, CDR2 FQNNGV. The CDR3 runs to 14 residues. The CDR3 reads CASSFSTGEAEAFF. The CDR3 DNA is TGTGCCAGCAGCTTTTCGACAGGGGAGGCTGAAGCTTTCTTT.